The 30 T cell receptor beta chains reported below all come from one sample, sequenced in a study of liver allograft versus peripheral blood T cells. The overall study: The authors compared T cell receptor repertoires in transplanted livers with recipients' peripheral blood repertoires.

From the reads, TCRdb called clonotypes with MiXCR, one entry per CDR3 protein. The sample has roughly 7,800 distinct CDR3 sequences, approximately 19% seen once; the top ten hold around 1.5%. The receptors derive from a human patient who had a liver transplant. The graft donor may have given rise to some T cells.

This chain links TRBV10-1 with TRBJ1-1; the D is unclear. The CDR3 has 13 amino acids. The germline V gene encodes CDR1 WNHNN and CDR2 SYGVQD (reference sequence). V was cut by 6 bases and J by 0 bases, with 8 bases left in between. CDR3: CASRNSMNTEAFF. CDR3 bases: TGCGCCAGCAGGAACAGTATGAACACTGAAGCTTTCTTT.

This clonotype was seen more than once but under ten times. This chain uses TRBV7-9 with TRBJ1-2; D is possibly TRBD1 (6 bases). V lost 5 bases, J lost 6 bases, and 13 bases lay in between. The CDR3 covers 13 residues. Per germline, CDR1 SEHNR and CDR2 FQNEAQ (reference sequence). The CDR3 here is CASSPRDINGYTF. CDR3 in DNA: TGTGCCAGCAGCCCCCGGGACATTAATGGCTACACCTTC.

In its sample, this clonotype ranks as medium-sized. The gene calls are TRBV7-2 and TRBJ1-2; TRBD1 matches 9 bases. V lost 1 base and J lost 7; bases outside the gene matches: 7. Germline V CDR1 and CDR2: SGHTA, FQGNSA. The CDR3 runs to 15 residues. DNA of the CDR3: TGTGCCAGCAGCTTAGGTTACCGGGACAGGGCTGGCTACACCTTC. Protein: CASSLGYRDRAGYTF.

This chain links TRBV4-1 with TRBJ1-2; a possible D gene is TRBD1 (5 bases). The CDR3 has 14 amino acids. V lost 3 bases to trimming and J lost 3 bases, with 11 bases between them. CDR1 is MGHRA and CDR2 is YSYEKL in the germline V gene. For the CDR3, the DNA is TGCGCCAGCAGCCATACCGGGACTCACTATGGCTACACCTTC. Its translation: CASSHTGTHYGYTF.

In its sample, this clonotype ranks as medium-sized. This chain joins TRBV29-1 and TRBJ1-1; possibly TRBD1 for D (5 bases). Germline V gene data show CDR1 as SQVTM and CDR2 as ANQGSEA. The CDR3 sequence is 13 residues long. V was clipped by 3 bases and J by 1 base, with 9 bases between them. The CDR3 nucleotides are TGCAGCGTTGAGGGGGGTGGGAACACTGAAGCTTTCTTT. Amino acid sequence: CSVEGGGNTEAFF.

V gene TRBV6-2 or TRBV6-3 combines with J gene TRBJ1-3; D is uncertain. CDR1 and CDR2 from the germline V gene are MNHEY and SVGEGT. CDR3 length: 15 amino acids. V was clipped by 3 bases and J by 3 bases, with 12 bases between them. CDR3 loop: CASSYSGGVGNTIYF. The CDR3 nucleotides are TGTGCCAGCAGTTATTCGGGTGGCGTTGGAAACACCATATATTTT.

About this clonotype: Since a much larger clone is just one base distant, this may be a read error. The V call is TRBV10-3, the J call TRBJ1-5; no clear D gene. Looked up from germline, CDR1 is ENHRY and CDR2 is SYGVKD. The CDR3 runs 13 residues. CDR3 DNA sequence: TGTACCATCAGTGGGGAGGTAAGAGCGCCCCAGCATTTT. This translates into CTISGEVRAPQHF.

This clonotype appeared many times. This chain connects TRBV7-9 to TRBJ2-2, with a tentative D call TRBD1 (6 bases). V was shortened by 5 bases and J by 4 bases, with 14 bases between the two germline ends. The CDR3 has 15 amino acids. Germline V gene data show CDR1 as SEHNR and CDR2 as FQNEAQ (reference sequence). CDR3 bases: TGTGCCAGCAGCCTCTCGGGACACCGCACCGGGGAGCTGTTTTTT. Amino acid sequence: CASSLSGHRTGELFF.

The rearrangement links TRBV6-5 to TRBJ1-2; the match to TRBD1 covers 8 bases. The CDR3 loop spans 15 amino acids. CDR1 MNHEY and CDR2 SVGAGI come from the germline V gene. V lost 4 bases and J lost 4; bases outside the gene matches: 8. CDR3 residues: CASSLTRDRGYGYTF. The CDR3, as DNA: TGTGCCAGCAGTTTGACTCGAGACAGGGGCTATGGCTACACCTTC.

Sample share makes this clonotype medium-sized (0.01 to 0.1%). This rearrangement joins TRBV28 to TRBJ1-1; no clear D. Germline values: CDR1 MDHEN, CDR2 SYDVKM. This CDR3 is 16 amino acids long. V lost 8 bases and J 0 bases, leaving 19 bases between the germline ends. The CDR3: CASPTIHSDLNTEAFF. In DNA form, the CDR3 reads TGTGCCAGCCCGACAATCCATAGCGATTTGAACACTGAAGCTTTCTTT.

In this sample, this clonotype is medium-sized. The chain recombines TRBV7-2 with TRBJ1-1; D gene unclear. Trimming pared 5 bases from V and 6 bases from J, leaving 13 bases between. This CDR3 has 13 residues. Germline CDR1 is SGHTA and CDR2 is FQGNSA. CDR3 sequence: CASSPRTLSEAFF. In DNA form, the CDR3 reads TGTGCCAGCAGCCCGAGGACCCTCTCTGAAGCTTTCTTT.

In its sample, this clonotype is medium-sized. The chain combines TRBV7-2 with TRBJ2-1, with D possibly matching TRBD2 (5 bases). Germline-derived CDR1 and CDR2 are SGHTA and FQGNSA. CDR3 size: 14 residues. With 1 base removed from V and 7 bases from J, the gap between germline ends came to 11 bases. The CDR3 region has the DNA TGTGCCAGCAGCTTAGGGGCTAGCTTAAATGAGCAGTTCTTC. Residues: CASSLGASLNEQFF.

This clonotype was picked up a small number of times. The chain recombines TRBV11-2 with TRBJ2-3; D uncertain. Trimming took off 0 bases at V and 2 bases at J, with 9 bases between the two ends. Germline CDR1 reads SGHAT; CDR2 reads FQNNGV. The CDR3 totals 15 residues. CDR3 sequence: CASSLDYSSTDTQYF. The DNA of the CDR3 is TGTGCCAGCAGCTTAGATTACAGTTCCACAGATACGCAGTATTTT. Supplemented by reference TRBV11-2 and TRBJ2-3, the full variable domain reads EAGVAQSPRYKIIEKRQSVAFWCNPISGHATLYWYQQILGQGPKLLIQFQNNGVVDDSQLPKDRFSAERLKGVDSTLKIQPAKLEDSAVYLCASSLDYSSTDTQYFGPGTRLTVL.

This clonotype turned up a few times. V usage is TRBV11-2 and J usage is TRBJ2-1; possible D gene TRBD2, 5 bases. Per the germline V gene, CDR1 is SGHAT and CDR2 is FQNNGV. The V gene lost 6 bases and the J gene lost 2 bases, with 14 bases spanning the gap. This CDR3 spans 15 amino acids. The CDR3 here is CASRFELEAYNEQFF. CDR3 sequence (DNA): TGTGCCAGCAGATTCGAACTAGAGGCCTACAATGAGCAGTTCTTC. Complete variable domain (other parts from reference TRBV11-2 and TRBJ2-1): EAGVAQSPRYKIIEKRQSVAFWCNPISGHATLYWYQQILGQGPKLLIQFQNNGVVDDSQLPKDRFSAERLKGVDSTLKIQPAKLEDSAVYLCASRFELEAYNEQFFGPGTRLTVL.

This clonotype is labeled as medium-sized. The J gene is TRBJ1-1, the V gene TRBV9; 9 bases match TRBD1. V shed 3 bases, J shed 0 bases, and the junction held 9 bases outside the gene matches. The V gene's germline CDR1 is SGDLS and CDR2 YYNGEE. The CDR3 extends over 17 amino acids. CDR3 region: CASSARTGEYMNTEAFF. CDR3 nucleotide sequence: TGTGCCAGCAGCGCCCGGACAGGGGAATATATGAACACTGAAGCTTTCTTT. The full variable domain, with the rest looked up from reference TRBV9 and TRBJ1-1, is DSGVTQTPKHLITATGQRVTLRCSPRSGDLSVYWYQQSLDQGLQFLIQYYNGEERAKGNILERFSAQQFPDLHSELNLSSLELGDSALYFCASSARTGEYMNTEAFFGQGTRLTVV.

Many counts were recorded for this clonotype. The V gene is TRBV12-3 or TRBV12-4, the J gene TRBJ1-3; D uncertain. This CDR3 is built from 14 residues. Trimming shortened V by 6 bases and J by 0 bases, and 9 bases separated the two germline ends. The CDR3 sequence is CASRSRDSGNTIYF. CDR3 sequence (DNA): TGTGCCAGCAGATCTCGGGACTCTGGAAACACCATATATTTT.

This clonotype was recorded at least ten times. The CDR3 protein is CASSLQGSSYEQYF. The CDR3 DNA sequence: TGTGCCAGCAGTCTGCAGGGGAGCTCCTACGAGCAGTACTTC. This chain uses TRBV6-2 or TRBV6-3 with TRBJ2-7, with a possible D match to TRBD1 (6 bases). Germline V gene sequence: CDR1 MNHEY, CDR2 SVGEGT. The V end lost 5 bases, the J end lost 0 bases, and 11 bases lay between the germline ends. This CDR3 region has 14 residues.

This clonotype is judged medium-sized. The V call is TRBV29-1, the J call TRBJ2-7; TRBD1 matches at 11 bases. This CDR3 contains 11 residues. After removal of 7 bases from V and 6 bases from J, the junction contained 2 bases not matched to a gene. CDR1 and CDR2 (germline): SQVTM, ANQGSEA. CDR3 DNA sequence: TGCAGCGCCGGGACAGGGGGCGAGCAGTACTTC. As protein: CSAGTGGEQYF.

This clonotype qualifies as medium-sized (0.01 to 0.1%). The chain joins TRBV18 to TRBJ1-4; 12 bases are shared with TRBD1. There are 16 residues in the CDR3. The V gene's germline CDR1 is KGHSH and CDR2 LQKENI. V lost 3 bases and J lost 8; bases outside the gene matches: 7. The CDR3: CASSPNSGTGGEKLFF. The CDR3 region has the DNA TGTGCCAGCTCACCGAACTCCGGGACAGGGGGCGAAAAACTGTTTTTT.

The chain employs TRBV12-3 or TRBV12-4 and TRBJ1-2; D is uncertain. The CDR3 has 13 amino acids. The V gene lost 1 base and the J gene lost 6 bases, with 9 bases spanning the gap. The CDR3 is CASSLDQVHGYTF. CDR3 nucleotide sequence: TGTGCCAGCAGTTTAGATCAGGTCCATGGCTACACCTTC.

Within the sample, this clonotype is medium-sized. The rearrangement joins TRBV10-3 to TRBJ2-1; 8 nucleotides align to TRBD2. This CDR3 has 14 amino acids. Per germline, CDR1 ENHRY and CDR2 SYGVKD. The J segment lost 9 bases and the V segment lost 7 bases, leaving 11 bases of the junction unmatched. CDR3 protein: CAIKSGGPSAEQFF. The DNA of the CDR3 is TGTGCCATCAAAAGCGGGGGCCCTTCCGCTGAGCAGTTCTTC.

This chain joins TRBV29-1 and TRBJ1-5; D perhaps matches TRBD1 (5 bases). The CDR3 extends over 13 amino acids. In germline, CDR1 is SQVTM, CDR2 ANQGSEA. V lost 7 bases and J 3 bases, leaving 13 bases between the germline ends. The CDR3 loop is CSARRDFNQPQHF. The CDR3 DNA reads as TGCAGCGCCCGTAGGGACTTCAATCAGCCCCAGCATTTT.

This clonotype was observed many times. The chain couples TRBV7-2 to TRBJ2-3; unclear D gene. V was clipped by 5 bases and J by 2 bases, with 11 bases between them. The germline gives CDR1 SGHTA, CDR2 FQGNSA. The CDR3 length is 14 residues. For the CDR3, the DNA is TGTGCCAGCAGCCAAAGGGTTCACACAGATACGCAGTATTTT. Amino acid sequence: CASSQRVHTDTQYF.

This clonotype appeared many times. This chain connects TRBV12-3 or TRBV12-4 to TRBJ1-1, with TRBD1 matching 8 bases. CDR3 size: 14 residues. J was trimmed by 1 base and V by 5 bases; bases with no gene match: 3. In DNA, the CDR3 is TGTGCCAGCAGTGGACAGGGCAAGAACACTGAAGCTTTCTTT. Translation: CASSGQGKNTEAFF.

This clonotype occurred once. V gene TRBV3-1 combines with J gene TRBJ1-2; D is undetermined. V lost 1 base, J lost 9 bases, and 12 bases lay in between. The CDR3 contains 13 residues. Germline assignment: CDR1 LGHDT and CDR2 YNNKEL (reference sequence). The CDR3 spells CASSQGGLMRYTF. The DNA of the CDR3 is TGTGCCAGCAGCCAAGGGGGTCTGATGCGCTACACCTTC.

This clonotype was found a few times. The V gene is TRBV12-3 or TRBV12-4, the J gene TRBJ1-4; 11 bases are a match to TRBD1. The CDR3 runs to 15 residues. J was trimmed by 7 bases and V by 3 bases; bases with no gene match: 4. The CDR3 sequence is CASSFGGTGGEKLFF. DNA for the CDR3: TGTGCCAGCAGTTTTGGTGGGACAGGGGGTGAAAAACTGTTTTTT.

The chain uses TRBV11-2 and TRBJ1-4; perhaps TRBD1 as D (6 bases). Germline CDR1 is SGHAT and CDR2 is FQNNGV. V lost 0 bases and J 3 bases, leaving 11 bases between the germline ends. The CDR3 is 16 residues long. The CDR3 here is CASSLDPQGANEKLFF. CDR3 coding DNA: TGTGCCAGCAGCTTAGATCCACAGGGTGCTAATGAAAAACTGTTTTTT.

This clonotype has more than one count but fewer than ten. The gene calls are TRBV20-1 and TRBJ1-1, with TRBD1 identical over 9 bases. Judging by the DNA end, TRBJ1-6 fits better; the J call may be wrong. The CDR3 is 14 amino acids. CDR1 and CDR2 (germline): DFQATT, SNEGSKA (reference sequence). The CDR3 here is CSARGTGWDSPLHF. The CDR3 region has the DNA TGCAGTGCTAGGGGGACAGGGTGGGATTCACCCCTCCACTTT.

J is TRBJ1-2 and V is TRBV20-1; D not resolved. In germline, CDR1 is DFQATT, CDR2 SNEGSKA (reference sequence). The CDR3 loop spans 11 amino acids. The V gene lost 7 bases and the J gene lost 6 bases, with 12 bases spanning the gap. The CDR3 reads CSVKRRDGYTF. In DNA, the CDR3 is TGCAGTGTTAAGAGGAGGGATGGCTACACCTTC.

By frequency in the sample, this clonotype is medium-sized (0.01 to 0.1%). In DNA, the CDR3 is TGTGCCAGCAGTTTTGGACAGGGAGTTTCACCCCTCCACTTT. As protein: CASSFGQGVSPLHF. The J gene is TRBJ1-6, the V gene TRBV27; 8 bases align to TRBD1. The trim removed 3 bases at V and 9 bases at J, leaving 4 bases unmatched. The germline gives CDR1 MNHEY, CDR2 SMNVEV (reference sequence). The CDR3 totals 14 residues.